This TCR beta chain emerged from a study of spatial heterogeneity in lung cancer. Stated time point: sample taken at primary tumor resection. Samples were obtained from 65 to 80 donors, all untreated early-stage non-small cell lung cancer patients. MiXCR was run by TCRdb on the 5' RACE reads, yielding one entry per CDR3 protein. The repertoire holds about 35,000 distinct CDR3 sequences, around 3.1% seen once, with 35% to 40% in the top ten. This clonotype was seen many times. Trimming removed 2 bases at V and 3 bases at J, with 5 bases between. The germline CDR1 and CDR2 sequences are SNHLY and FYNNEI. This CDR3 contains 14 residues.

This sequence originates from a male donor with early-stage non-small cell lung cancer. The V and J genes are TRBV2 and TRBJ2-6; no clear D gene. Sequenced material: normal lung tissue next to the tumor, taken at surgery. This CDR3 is CASSETHGANVLTF. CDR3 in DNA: TGTGCCAGCAGTGAAACTCATGGGGCCAACGTCCTGACTTTC.